Listed below are T cell receptor beta chains from one sample, sequenced in a study of blood T cell repertoires in COVID-19. Profiled with immunoSEQ multiplex PCR; TCRdb holds only in-frame clones, not every one. Here the sample spans 120,000 to 150,000 clones, around four fifths being singletons. The sequenced sample consisted of PBMCs or T cells enriched from blood (not recorded which). The origin of the receptors is a woman between 45 and 60 years old with acute COVID-19. The CDR3 runs from the conserved cysteine through the conserved F or W. D genes are given only for firm matches. Some rows mark clone size as missing; the rest say once, few, many or name a class of expanded clone.

length: 14; size: -; D: -; V: TRBV7-9; J: TRBJ2-7; CDR3: CASSLDQGMNEQYF; DNA: TGTGCCAGCAGCTTAGACCAGGGTATGAACGAGCAGTACTTC
length: 14; size: -; D: -; V: TRBV7-9; J: TRBJ1-1; CDR3: CASSPGTLNTEAFF; DNA: TGTGCCAGCAGCCCTGGGACATTGAACACTGAAGCTTTCTTT
length: 13; size: -; D: TRBD1; V: TRBV2; J: TRBJ1-1; CDR3: CASSGQGATEAFF; DNA: TGTGCCAGCAGTGGACAGGGGGCGACTGAAGCTTTCTTT
length: 14; size: few; D: -; V: TRBV19; J: TRBJ1-1; CDR3: CASEGRGGPTEAFF; DNA: TGTGCCAGTGAGGGGCGCGGGGGCCCCACTGAAGCTTTCTTT
length: 16; size: -; D: TRBD1; V: TRBV7-9; J: TRBJ2-2; CDR3: CASIQTGGFDTGELFF; DNA: TGTGCCAGCATCCAGACAGGGGGCTTCGACACCGGGGAGCTGTTTTTT
length: 16; size: -; D: TRBD2; V: TRBV27; J: TRBJ2-4; CDR3: CASSRFSSNRGRIQYF; DNA: TGTGCCAGCAGTCGTTTTAGTTCCAACCGCGGGAGGATTCAGTACTTC
length: 20; size: -; D: TRBD1; V: TRBV5-1; J: TRBJ1-4; CDR3: CASSLAPRQGQLTGNEKLFF; DNA: TGCGCCAGCAGCTTGGCTCCACGACAGGGACAGCTAACTGGTAATGAAAAACTGTTTTTT
length: 16; size: -; D: -; V: TRBV6-5; J: TRBJ2-2; CDR3: CASSYSGHTNTGELFF; DNA: TGTGCCAGCAGTTACTCGGGACATACGAACACCGGGGAGCTGTTTTTT
length: 13; size: -; D: TRBD1; V: TRBV6-4; J: TRBJ1-1; CDR3: CASSSGDRGEAFF; DNA: TGTGCCAGCAGTTCAGGGGACAGGGGTGAAGCTTTCTTT
length: 11; size: -; D: -; V: TRBV11-2; J: TRBJ2-7; CDR3: CASSHIVEQYF; DNA: TGTGCCAGCAGCCACATTGTGGAGCAGTACTTC
length: 15; size: -; D: -; V: TRBV5-1; J: TRBJ2-1; CDR3: CASSPGQFGYNEQFF; DNA: TGCGCCAGCAGCCCCGGACAGTTTGGCTACAATGAGCAGTTCTTC
length: 13; size: -; D: -; V: TRBV7-3; J: TRBJ2-1; CDR3: CASSFRGDNEQFF; DNA: TGTGCCAGCAGCTTCCGCGGGGACAATGAGCAGTTCTTC
length: 12; size: -; D: TRBD2; V: TRBV15; J: TRBJ2-7; CDR3: CATSGEGYEQYF; DNA: TGTGCCACCAGCGGGGAGGGCTACGAGCAGTACTTC
length: 13; size: -; D: -; V: TRBV11-2; J: TRBJ2-1; CDR3: CASSTETSSYQFF; DNA: TGTGCCAGCAGCACAGAGACTAGTTCGTATCAGTTCTTC
length: 15; size: -; D: -; V: TRBV6-5; J: TRBJ2-1; CDR3: CASRGQLARRDEQFF; DNA: TGTGCCAGCAGAGGGCAGCTAGCGAGGAGGGATGAGCAGTTCTTC
length: 11; size: once; D: -; V: TRBV11-2; J: TRBJ1-1; CDR3: CASSGRPEAFF; DNA: TGTGCCAGCTCAGGGAGGCCTGAAGCTTTCTTT
length: 15; size: few; D: -; V: TRBV28; J: TRBJ1-3; CDR3: CATQGLQGTGNTIYF; DNA: TGTGCCACCCAGGGTCTACAGGGAACTGGAAACACCATATATTTT
length: 13; size: -; D: TRBD2; V: TRBV28; J: TRBJ2-1; CDR3: CASRGGFDNEQFF; DNA: TGTGCCAGCAGGGGGGGGTTCGACAATGAGCAGTTCTTC
length: 13; size: -; D: -; V: TRBV6-5; J: TRBJ1-2; CDR3: CASSWDKRYGYTF; DNA: TGTGCCAGCAGTTGGGACAAGAGATATGGCTACACCTTC
length: 13; size: -; D: TRBD2; V: TRBV10-3; J: TRBJ2-1; CDR3: CAIRGLAGDEQFF; DNA: TGTGCCATCAGGGGACTAGCTGGGGATGAGCAGTTCTTC
length: 17; size: -; D: TRBD1; V: TRBV7-8; J: TRBJ1-1; CDR3: CASSSPTGGLLNTEAFF; DNA: TGTGCCAGCAGCTCACCCACAGGGGGTCTATTGAACACTGAAGCTTTCTTT
length: 13; size: -; D: TRBD1; V: TRBV28; J: TRBJ1-4; CDR3: CASSLNRGGKLFF; DNA: TGTGCCAGCAGTTTAAACAGGGGTGGGAAACTGTTTTTT
length: 17; size: -; D: TRBD1; V: TRBV7-6; J: TRBJ2-1; CDR3: CASSLYSGTGRVDEQFF; DNA: TGTGCCAGCAGCTTATATTCCGGGACAGGGAGGGTGGATGAGCAGTTCTTC
length: 13; size: few; D: -; V: TRBV2; J: TRBJ2-2; CDR3: CAIPDRVTGELFF; DNA: TGTGCCATTCCGGACAGAGTCACCGGGGAGCTGTTTTTT
length: 15; size: -; D: -; V: TRBV6-2/TRBV6-3; J: TRBJ2-5; CDR3: CASSYGGHQGETQYF; DNA: TGTGCCAGCAGTTACGGGGGCCACCAAGGGGAGACCCAGTACTTC
length: 12; size: few; D: -; V: TRBV6-1; J: TRBJ2-1; CDR3: CASSEQYNEQFF; DNA: TGTGCCAGCAGTGAACAGTACAATGAGCAGTTCTTC
length: 13; size: -; D: TRBD1; V: TRBV12-3/TRBV12-4; J: TRBJ1-2; CDR3: CASQVGQDYGYTF; DNA: TGTGCCAGCCAAGTTGGACAGGACTATGGCTACACCTTC
length: 14; size: -; D: TRBD2; V: TRBV24-1; J: TRBJ2-1; CDR3: CATSLSGSYNEQFF; DNA: TGTGCCACCAGTCTAAGCGGGAGTTACAATGAGCAGTTCTTC
length: 14; size: -; D: TRBD1; V: TRBV10-3; J: TRBJ2-3; CDR3: CAISSGTGADTQYF; DNA: TGTGCCATCAGTTCCGGGACAGGGGCAGATACGCAGTATTTT
length: 15; size: -; D: -; V: TRBV10-1; J: TRBJ2-3; CDR3: CASSEGGFLTDTQYF; DNA: TGCGCCAGCAGTGAGGGGGGGTTTCTCACAGATACGCAGTATTTT
length: 14; size: -; D: -; V: TRBV5-4; J: TRBJ1-2; CDR3: CASSPAGANYGYTF; DNA: TGTGCCAGCAGCCCTGCGGGGGCGAACTATGGCTACACCTTC
length: 19; size: -; D: TRBD2; V: TRBV6-2/TRBV6-3; J: TRBJ2-1; CDR3: CASSPGTSGRGLSYNEQFF; DNA: TGTGCCAGCAGTCCCGGGACTAGCGGGAGGGGACTAAGTTACAATGAGCAGTTCTTC
length: 16; size: -; D: TRBD1; V: TRBV30; J: TRBJ1-2; CDR3: CAWKKRDRDTARGYTF; DNA: TGTGCCTGGAAGAAACGAGACAGGGACACGGCTAGAGGCTACACCTTC
length: 16; size: -; D: TRBD1; V: TRBV5-1; J: TRBJ1-3; CDR3: CASSLAGQFSGNTIYF; DNA: TGCGCCAGCAGCTTGGCGGGACAGTTCTCTGGAAACACCATATATTTT
length: 13; size: -; D: TRBD1; V: TRBV7-9; J: TRBJ1-2; CDR3: CASSLETGGGYTF; DNA: TGTGCCAGCAGCTTAGAGACAGGGGGCGGCTACACCTTC
length: 12; size: -; D: -; V: TRBV7-2; J: TRBJ2-3; CDR3: CASSLPPDTQYF; DNA: TGTGCCAGCAGCTTACCTCCAGATACGCAGTATTTT
length: 13; size: -; D: TRBD2; V: TRBV2; J: TRBJ2-1; CDR3: CASERDSHNEQFF; DNA: TGTGCCAGCGAGCGGGATAGCCACAATGAGCAGTTCTTC
length: 13; size: -; D: -; V: TRBV27; J: TRBJ1-2; CDR3: CARRPRGGDGYTF; DNA: TGTGCCAGGCGCCCGAGGGGGGGAGATGGCTACACCTTC
length: 14; size: -; D: TRBD1; V: TRBV10-3; J: TRBJ1-2; CDR3: CAISGDRINYGYTF; DNA: TGTGCCATCAGTGGGGACAGGATTAACTATGGCTACACCTTC
length: 14; size: few; D: TRBD2; V: TRBV7-3; J: TRBJ2-1; CDR3: CASSLTSGSDEQFF; DNA: TGTGCCAGCAGCTTAACTAGCGGGAGCGATGAGCAGTTCTTC
length: 14; size: -; D: TRBD2; V: TRBV5-1; J: TRBJ2-7; CDR3: CASSPGLAGGEQYF; DNA: TGCGCCAGCAGCCCGGGACTAGCGGGAGGTGAGCAGTACTTC
length: 15; size: -; D: TRBD1; V: TRBV19; J: TRBJ1-3; CDR3: CASSIGTGAGNTIYF; DNA: TGTGCCAGTAGTATAGGGACAGGGGCTGGAAACACCATATATTTT
length: 16; size: -; D: -; V: TRBV9; J: TRBJ2-7; CDR3: CASSVGPGGNHYEQYF; DNA: TGTGCCAGCAGCGTAGGCCCGGGGGGCAATCACTACGAGCAGTACTTC
length: 15; size: -; D: TRBD1; V: TRBV7-9; J: TRBJ2-1; CDR3: CASSPGQGVYNEQFF; DNA: TGTGCCAGCAGCCCCGGACAGGGTGTCTACAATGAGCAGTTCTTC
length: 14; size: -; D: -; V: TRBV24-1; J: TRBJ2-3; CDR3: CATSDLHSTDTQYF; DNA: TGTGCCACCAGTGATTTACACAGCACAGATACGCAGTATTTT